This is a list of T cell receptor beta chains from one sample in a study of beta chain features in type 1 diabetes. Assay: immunoSEQ multiplex PCR; the TCRdb copy retains only in-frame clones and omits some. The sample includes approximately 170,000 clones, about 9.8% of them seen just once. Sample: central memory CD4+ T cells from blood. These receptors all stem from a woman younger than 30 in good health. Each CDR3 is given with its conserved first and last residue.

V	J	CDR3
TRBV2	TRBJ1-1	CASRRRGLNTEAFF
TRBV5-1	TRBJ2-3	CASSFRLGADTQYF
TRBV7-6	TRBJ1-4	CASSLTLQGGYEKLFF
TRBV5-1	TRBJ1-4	CASSFQGAKEKLFF
TRBV9	TRBJ1-2	CASSVSDRVEGYTF
TRBV19	TRBJ1-5	CASSIGQVDQPQHF
TRBV27	TRBJ2-7	CASSLMWVRDRAYEQYF
TRBV18	TRBJ1-1	CASSPTGDTEAFF
TRBV19	TRBJ2-7	CASSSAPLLYEQYF
TRBV10-3	TRBJ2-7	CAITAGPASSYEQYF
TRBV6-6	TRBJ1-2	CASSYLTGGNYGYTF
TRBV18	TRBJ1-6	CASSLFTGVNSPLHF
TRBV5-1	TRBJ2-7	CASSWGAGTGAYEQYF
TRBV2	TRBJ1-1	CAVRDRGAAGAFF
TRBV5-5	TRBJ2-3	CASSPGTSGGATDTQYF
TRBV23-1	TRBJ2-5	CASSQGRDEETQYF
TRBV10-2	TRBJ1-2	CASSEQGGYTF
TRBV30	TRBJ2-1	CACYSGSKGNEQFF
TRBV29-1	TRBJ2-1	CSVEPPRGTSEQFF
TRBV6-5	TRBJ1-1	CASSPGGYAEAFF
TRBV5-4	TRBJ2-7	CASSLSAGIRHEQYF
TRBV27	TRBJ1-5	CASSLYPPTGSNQPQHF
TRBV18	TRBJ2-7	CASSSGTSGYEQYF
TRBV7-9	TRBJ1-2	CASSRGDRAGGYTF
TRBV30	TRBJ2-5	CAWSAGIQETQYF
TRBV7-3	TRBJ2-1	CASSPLLAGEFYNEQFF
TRBV4-1	TRBJ1-6	CASSPSQSSYNSPLHF
TRBV5-1	TRBJ1-1	CASSSDRGQTEAFF
TRBV15	TRBJ1-5	CATSRDRQGWQPQHF
TRBV5-1	TRBJ2-5	CASSWTGGETQYF
TRBV7-2	TRBJ1-2	CASSPGYGYTF
TRBV5-4	TRBJ2-3	CASSLTSGGTDTQYF
TRBV5-1	TRBJ2-2	CASSTGQAITGELFF
TRBV25-1	TRBJ2-1	CATSGSGSNSEQFF
TRBV5-1	TRBJ2-1	CASSFSGTGGNEQFF
TRBV18	TRBJ2-7	CASSPGLAGSSYEQYF